The rows below give T cell receptor beta chains drawn from one sample of a study of beta chain features in type 1 diabetes. Only in-frame clones appear in the TCRdb table, and some are missing; sequencing was by immunoSEQ multiplex PCR. There are about 330,000 clones in the sample; more than 9.5% occur only once, and about 0.015% lies in the top ten. Specimen: naive CD4+ T cells from blood. The receptors here all came from a woman in her thirties in good health. Both conserved end residues are part of each CDR3. The D gene is left open where the match is weak. Clone size is shown for a subset of rows, as once, few, many or a class of expanded clone.

V gene: TRBV27; D gene: TRBD2; clone size: -; J gene: TRBJ2-1; CDR3 protein: CASSLFGGGNEQFF; CDR3 DNA: TGTGCCAGCAGTTTATTTGGCGGGGGCAATGAGCAGTTCTTC
V gene: TRBV27; D gene: -; clone size: few; J gene: TRBJ2-1; CDR3 protein: CASTPLSSAYNEQFF; CDR3 DNA: TGTGCCAGCACCCCCCTGAGTAGCGCCTACAATGAGCAGTTCTTC
V gene: TRBV18; D gene: TRBD1; clone size: few; J gene: TRBJ2-3; CDR3 protein: CASSPRDSPDTQYF; CDR3 DNA: TGTGCCAGCTCACCACGGGACAGTCCAGATACGCAGTATTTT
V gene: TRBV6-1; D gene: TRBD2; clone size: few; J gene: TRBJ2-7; CDR3 protein: CASRRTSASYEQYF; CDR3 DNA: TGTGCCAGCAGGAGGACTAGCGCCTCCTACGAGCAGTACTTC
V gene: TRBV11-2; D gene: TRBD1; clone size: -; J gene: TRBJ2-7; CDR3 protein: CASRSGTAPYEQYF; CDR3 DNA: TGTGCCAGTCGTTCGGGGACAGCCCCCTACGAGCAGTACTTC
V gene: TRBV9; D gene: TRBD2; clone size: -; J gene: TRBJ2-1; CDR3 protein: CASSHSTSGDNEQFF; CDR3 DNA: TGTGCCAGCAGCCATTCGACTAGCGGGGACAATGAGCAGTTCTTC
V gene: TRBV7-2; D gene: TRBD1; clone size: -; J gene: TRBJ1-1; CDR3 protein: CASSALQGTEAFF; CDR3 DNA: TGTGCCAGCAGCGCGTTACAGGGGACTGAAGCTTTCTTT
V gene: TRBV28; D gene: -; clone size: -; J gene: TRBJ2-7; CDR3 protein: CASITAYEQYF; CDR3 DNA: TGTGCCAGCATTACGGCCTACGAGCAGTACTTC
V gene: TRBV6-9; D gene: -; clone size: -; J gene: TRBJ2-1; CDR3 protein: CASSLPVPVNSDEQFF; CDR3 DNA: TGTGCCAGCAGTTTGCCGGTCCCCGTCAACTCCGATGAGCAGTTCTTC
V gene: TRBV28; D gene: -; clone size: -; J gene: TRBJ2-7; CDR3 protein: CASSLGPTYEQYF; CDR3 DNA: TGTGCCAGCAGTTTAGGGCCCACCTACGAGCAGTACTTC
V gene: TRBV28; D gene: -; clone size: -; J gene: TRBJ2-5; CDR3 protein: CASGARGGTQYF; CDR3 DNA: TGTGCCAGCGGGGCTCGTGGTGGGACCCAGTACTTC
V gene: TRBV18; D gene: -; clone size: few; J gene: TRBJ1-1; CDR3 protein: CASSPPSRNTEAFF; CDR3 DNA: TGTGCCAGCTCACCACCCTCGAGGAACACTGAAGCTTTCTTT
V gene: TRBV27; D gene: TRBD2; clone size: few; J gene: TRBJ2-1; CDR3 protein: CASSFGTSGSDEQFF; CDR3 DNA: TGTGCCAGCAGTTTTGGGACTAGCGGGAGCGATGAGCAGTTCTTC
V gene: TRBV11-2; D gene: -; clone size: -; J gene: TRBJ2-3; CDR3 protein: CASTDQGGGTDTQYF; CDR3 DNA: TGTGCCAGCACCGACCAGGGGGGAGGCACAGATACGCAGTATTTT
V gene: TRBV4-3; D gene: TRBD2; clone size: -; J gene: TRBJ2-1; CDR3 protein: CASSRLREGYNEQFF; CDR3 DNA: TGCGCCAGCAGCCGGCTGCGGGAGGGCTACAATGAGCAGTTCTTC
V gene: TRBV5-1; D gene: TRBD2; clone size: few; J gene: TRBJ2-1; CDR3 protein: CASSPVAGAVNEQFF; CDR3 DNA: TGCGCCAGCAGCCCTGTAGCGGGAGCGGTCAATGAGCAGTTCTTC
V gene: TRBV5-6; D gene: -; clone size: few; J gene: TRBJ2-3; CDR3 protein: CASSLWRERGDTQYF; CDR3 DNA: TGTGCCAGCAGCTTGTGGCGGGAGAGGGGGGATACGCAGTATTTT
V gene: TRBV7-8; D gene: TRBD2; clone size: -; J gene: TRBJ2-3; CDR3 protein: CASSLAAGGVADTQYF; CDR3 DNA: TGTGCCAGCAGCTTAGCAGCGGGAGGGGTCGCAGATACGCAGTATTTT
V gene: TRBV7-9; D gene: -; clone size: few; J gene: TRBJ1-4; CDR3 protein: CASSLTGNGRESLFF; CDR3 DNA: TGTGCCAGCAGCTTAACAGGAAACGGTCGTGAATCACTGTTTTTT
V gene: TRBV7-2; D gene: TRBD1; clone size: few; J gene: TRBJ2-1; CDR3 protein: CASSSGQVPGNEQFF; CDR3 DNA: TGTGCCAGCAGCTCGGGACAGGTCCCCGGGAATGAGCAGTTCTTC
V gene: TRBV28; D gene: TRBD1; clone size: -; J gene: TRBJ2-3; CDR3 protein: CASCRTGILDTQYF; CDR3 DNA: TGTGCCAGCTGCAGGACAGGGATTTTAGATACGCAGTATTTT
V gene: TRBV29-1; D gene: -; clone size: -; J gene: TRBJ1-2; CDR3 protein: CSVNRASVANYGYTF; CDR3 DNA: TGCAGCGTTAACAGGGCGAGTGTCGCTAACTATGGCTACACCTTC
V gene: TRBV9; D gene: TRBD2; clone size: few; J gene: TRBJ2-1; CDR3 protein: CASSAIDRTSGLSSYNEQFF; CDR3 DNA: TGTGCCAGCAGCGCCATAGATAGGACTAGCGGGCTGAGCTCCTACAATGAGCAGTTCTTC
V gene: TRBV5-1; D gene: TRBD1; clone size: few; J gene: TRBJ1-1; CDR3 protein: CASSFTTGANTEAFF; CDR3 DNA: TGCGCCAGCAGCTTCACGACAGGGGCAAACACTGAAGCTTTCTTT
V gene: TRBV6-1; D gene: TRBD1; clone size: few; J gene: TRBJ1-5; CDR3 protein: CASNRQGSNQPQHF; CDR3 DNA: TGTGCCAGCAACCGACAGGGTAGCAATCAGCCCCAGCATTTT
V gene: TRBV7-3; D gene: -; clone size: -; J gene: TRBJ2-7; CDR3 protein: CASSLARTGNHEQYF; CDR3 DNA: TGTGCCAGCAGCCTAGCTCGAACAGGGAACCACGAGCAGTACTTC
V gene: TRBV7-9; D gene: -; clone size: -; J gene: TRBJ1-1; CDR3 protein: CASSLGQLNTEAFF; CDR3 DNA: TGTGCCAGCAGCCTCGGACAACTGAACACTGAAGCTTTCTTT
V gene: TRBV7-2; D gene: -; clone size: -; J gene: TRBJ1-2; CDR3 protein: CASSLPGVGYTF; CDR3 DNA: TGTGCCAGCAGCTTACCAGGGGTAGGCTACACCTTC
V gene: TRBV19; D gene: -; clone size: -; J gene: TRBJ2-3; CDR3 protein: CASSIIGYGSEDTQYF; CDR3 DNA: TGTGCCAGTAGTATCATCGGTTACGGGTCTGAAGATACGCAGTATTTT
V gene: TRBV27; D gene: TRBD1; clone size: few; J gene: TRBJ2-1; CDR3 protein: CASSFPGQYNNEQFF; CDR3 DNA: TGTGCCAGCAGTTTTCCGGGACAGTACAACAATGAGCAGTTCTTC
V gene: TRBV19; D gene: TRBD2; clone size: -; J gene: TRBJ2-7; CDR3 protein: CASSIGAGDVYEQYF; CDR3 DNA: TGTGCCAGTAGTATAGGAGCGGGAGATGTCTACGAGCAGTACTTC
V gene: TRBV28; D gene: -; clone size: -; J gene: TRBJ2-7; CDR3 protein: CASGTPYEQYF; CDR3 DNA: TGTGCCAGCGGGACACCCTACGAGCAGTACTTC
V gene: TRBV6-5; D gene: -; clone size: -; J gene: TRBJ1-2; CDR3 protein: CASRRGQNNYGYTF; CDR3 DNA: TGTGCCAGCCGACGCGGACAGAATAACTATGGCTACACCTTC
V gene: TRBV30; D gene: -; clone size: few; J gene: TRBJ1-5; CDR3 protein: CAWSVRGGSNQPQHF; CDR3 DNA: TGTGCCTGGAGTGTACGGGGGGGAAGCAATCAGCCCCAGCATTTT
V gene: TRBV7-2; D gene: -; clone size: few; J gene: TRBJ1-1; CDR3 protein: CASSLAQAGEAFF; CDR3 DNA: TGTGCCAGCAGCTTAGCGCAGGCGGGGGAAGCTTTCTTT
V gene: TRBV28; D gene: -; clone size: -; J gene: TRBJ2-7; CDR3 protein: CASRPGRVPYEQYF; CDR3 DNA: TGTGCCAGCAGACCGGGCAGGGTCCCCTACGAGCAGTACTTC
V gene: TRBV5-4; D gene: TRBD2; clone size: few; J gene: TRBJ2-5; CDR3 protein: CASSFSLGTSGTQETQYF; CDR3 DNA: TGTGCCAGCAGTTTTTCCCTGGGGACTAGCGGGACCCAAGAGACCCAGTACTTC
V gene: TRBV5-4; D gene: TRBD1; clone size: many; J gene: TRBJ2-2; CDR3 protein: CASSTGTGNTGELFF; CDR3 DNA: TGTGCCAGCAGTACCGGGACAGGGAACACCGGGGAGCTGTTTTTT
V gene: TRBV28; D gene: -; clone size: few; J gene: TRBJ2-7; CDR3 protein: CASSLSAYEQYF; CDR3 DNA: TGTGCCAGCAGTTTATCGGCCTACGAGCAGTACTTC
V gene: TRBV19; D gene: TRBD2; clone size: few; J gene: TRBJ2-3; CDR3 protein: CASSNSGRTDTQYF; CDR3 DNA: TGTGCCAGTAGTAATAGCGGGAGAACAGATACGCAGTATTTT
V gene: TRBV7-3; D gene: TRBD1; clone size: few; J gene: TRBJ1-2; CDR3 protein: CASSPGTDYGYTF; CDR3 DNA: TGTGCCAGCAGCCCGGGGACAGACTATGGCTACACCTTC
V gene: TRBV29-1; D gene: TRBD1; clone size: few; J gene: TRBJ1-5; CDR3 protein: CSVGTGANQPQHF; CDR3 DNA: TGCAGCGTTGGGACAGGGGCAAATCAGCCCCAGCATTTT
V gene: TRBV9; D gene: -; clone size: -; J gene: TRBJ2-2; CDR3 protein: CASSPGDTGELFF; CDR3 DNA: TGTGCCAGCAGCCCGGGGGACACCGGGGAGCTGTTTTTT
V gene: TRBV7-9; D gene: -; clone size: few; J gene: TRBJ2-1; CDR3 protein: CASSLSVAASRDEQFF; CDR3 DNA: TGTGCCAGCAGCTTGTCGGTAGCGGCAAGTAGGGATGAGCAGTTCTTC
V gene: TRBV28; D gene: -; clone size: -; J gene: TRBJ2-5; CDR3 protein: CASSSTGTQYF; CDR3 DNA: TGTGCCAGCAGTTCCACCGGGACCCAGTACTTC
V gene: TRBV11-2; D gene: TRBD2; clone size: -; J gene: TRBJ2-2; CDR3 protein: CASTPGTSGSITGELFF; CDR3 DNA: TGTGCCAGCACCCCCGGGACTAGCGGGAGTATAACCGGGGAGCTGTTTTTT
V gene: TRBV5-1; D gene: TRBD2; clone size: few; J gene: TRBJ2-3; CDR3 protein: CASRLADGDTQYF; CDR3 DNA: TGCGCCAGCAGACTAGCGGATGGAGATACGCAGTATTTT
V gene: TRBV28; D gene: TRBD1; clone size: few; J gene: TRBJ2-5; CDR3 protein: CASRLQGYETQYF; CDR3 DNA: TGTGCCAGCAGGCTACAGGGGTATGAGACCCAGTACTTC